Presented here are 15 T cell receptor beta chains from one specimen sequenced in a study of CD8+ T cells in alopecia areata. Treatment meaning: oral pan-JAK inhibitor, 5-10 mg twice daily. Reverse transcription of extracted RNA yielded cDNA, which provided the sequencing template. Sequencing was performed with immunoSEQ multiplex PCR; in TCRdb, only in-frame clones are kept and a portion is missing. Of over 150,000 clones in the sample, roughly three fifths are singletons; the top ten hold around 12%. The specimen was CD8+ T cells sorted from blood, collected at week 24, from a patient treated with tofacitinib. The receptors come from a human donor with alopecia areata.

The V call is TRBV14, the J call TRBJ2-5; tentatively, D is TRBD1 (6 bases). This CDR3 has 15 amino acids. V lost 3 bases and J 2 bases, leaving 13 bases between the germline ends. In germline, CDR1 is SGHDN, CDR2 FVKESK. For the CDR3, the DNA is TGTGCCAGCAGCCACCTTGACAGGCCGCAAGAGACCCAGTACTTC. This sequence encodes CASSHLDRPQETQYF.

The genes are TRBV29-1 and TRBJ1-2; D call uncertain. Germline CDR1 reads SQVTM; CDR2 reads ANQGSEA. The CDR3 extends over 10 amino acids. V was trimmed by 5 bases and J by 6 bases, leaving 7 bases between them. CDR3 loop: CSVISNGYTF. In nucleotides, the CDR3 is TGCAGCGTTATTTCTAATGGCTACACCTTC.

Turning to this clone: Other DNA sequences within the sample encode an identical CDR3. The gene calls are TRBV27 and TRBJ1-1; no clear D gene. This CDR3 comprises 13 residues. Germline values: CDR1 MNHEY, CDR2 SMNVEV (reference sequence). V was clipped by 2 bases and J by 0 bases, with 4 bases between them. Here the CDR3 DNA reads TGTGCCAGCAGTTTAAGTGTGAACACTGAAGCTTTCTTT. Protein product: CASSLSVNTEAFF.

J is TRBJ1-2 and V is TRBV7-9, with D hard to call. Germline CDR1 and CDR2: SEHNR and FQNEAQ (reference sequence). V lost 5 bases and J 4 bases, leaving 2 bases between the germline ends. The length of the CDR3 is 10 residues. CDR3 nucleotides: TGTGCCAGCAGCGGCTATGGCTACACCTTC. Protein: CASSGYGYTF.

The V gene is TRBV4-1, the J gene TRBJ2-3; D gene ambiguous. This CDR3 has 16 residues. Germline values: CDR1 MGHRA, CDR2 YSYEKL. V was pared by 1 base and J by 1 base, with 12 bases between. Here the CDR3 DNA reads TGCGCCAGCAGCCAAGTGTTGAGGTGGCGCACAGATACGCAGTATTTT. It is translated as CASSQVLRWRTDTQYF.

This clone appeared a few times. The rearrangement joins TRBV28 to TRBJ1-1; possible D gene TRBD1, 6 bases. CDR3 length: 14 amino acids. V was trimmed by 5 bases and J by 2 bases, leaving 12 bases between them. CDR1 and CDR2 from the germline V gene are MDHEN and SYDVKM. The CDR3 region is CASSLGGINTEAFF. The CDR3 nucleotides read TGTGCCAGCAGTCTAGGGGGGATCAACACTGAAGCTTTCTTT.

The chain is built from TRBV4-2 and TRBJ1-1; TRBD1 might be the D (6 bases). The V gene lost 0 bases and the J gene lost 6 bases, with 17 bases spanning the gap. CDR1 and CDR2 from the germline V gene are LGHNA and YNFKEQ. The CDR3 runs to 16 residues. The CDR3 DNA reads TGTGCCAGCAGCCAAGAAACTGGGGGGGGGCCGCCTGAAGCTTTCTTT. Translation: CASSQETGGGPPEAFF.

The V call is TRBV6-6, the J call TRBJ2-3, with 7 positions matching TRBD2. J was trimmed by 4 bases and V by 7 bases; bases with no gene match: 5. Germline V gives CDR1 MNHNY, CDR2 SVGAGI (reference sequence). The CDR3 length is 13 residues. CDR3 DNA sequence: TGTGCCAGCACTACCGCGGGGGCAGATACGCAGTATTTT. Translated: CASTTAGADTQYF.

This clone has a single count. A much larger clone sits a single nucleotide away, making a read error possible. The identical CDR3 is also encoded by other nucleotide sequences in the sample. This rearrangement joins TRBV27 to TRBJ2-3, with D unclear. The germline gives CDR1 MNHEY, CDR2 SMNVEV (reference sequence). CDR3 length: 11 residues. V was shortened by 6 bases and J by 2 bases, with 3 bases between the two germline ends. The CDR3 nucleotides are TGTGCCAGCAGCACCACAGATACGCAGTATTTT. Amino acids: CASSTTDTQYF.

The chain links TRBV2 to TRBJ2-6, with 8 bases identical to TRBD2. CDR3 size: 15 residues. Germline V gene lookup returns CDR1 SNHLY and CDR2 FYNNEI. The ends lost 5 bases at V and 2 bases at J; junction bases unmatched: 2. The CDR3 coding sequence is TGTGCCAGCAGTAGGGGACTAGCTGGGGCCAACGTCCTGACTTTC. This codes for CASSRGLAGANVLTF. The full variable domain, with the rest looked up from reference TRBV2 and TRBJ2-6, is EPEVTQTPSHQVTQMGQEVILRCVPISNHLYFYWYRQILGQKVEFLVSFYNNEISEKSEIFDDQFSVERPDGSNFTLKIRSTKLEDSAMYFCASSRGLAGANVLTFGAGSRLTVL.

The chain recombines TRBV30 with TRBJ1-1; D is ambiguous. This CDR3 is 11 amino acids long. V was clipped by 5 bases and J by 5 bases, with 9 bases between them. Per germline, CDR1 GTSNPN and CDR2 SVGIG (reference sequence). CDR3 nucleotide sequence: TGTGCCTGGTCCCGTCGGACTGAAGCTTTCTTT. This translates into CAWSRRTEAFF.

The table lists this clone with a few counts. CDR3 DNA: TGTGCCAGCAGCCGACAGGACAACCTAGCCAAAAACATTCAGTACTTC. This translates into CASSRQDNLAKNIQYF. This chain links TRBV7-9 with TRBJ2-4; possibly TRBD1 for D (6 bases). CDR1 is SEHNR, CDR2 FQNEAQ, per germline (reference sequence). This CDR3 comprises 16 residues. Trimming shortened V by 5 bases and J by 0 bases, and 14 bases separated the two germline ends.

This chain uses TRBV25-1 with TRBJ2-1, with D tentatively TRBD2 (5 bases). V lost 4 bases and J lost 7, with 23 bases in between. Looked up from germline, CDR1 is MGHDK and CDR2 is SYGVNS. The CDR3 runs 17 residues. The CDR3 region is CASSGVQKGQGGNEQFF. CDR3 bases: TGTGCCAGCAGTGGAGTCCAAAAGGGTCAAGGAGGTAATGAGCAGTTCTTC.

This chain joins TRBV29-1 and TRBJ1-2, with 8 bases aligning to TRBD1. The germline V gene has CDR1 SQVTM and CDR2 ANQGSEA. There are 14 residues in the CDR3. The V segment lost 4 bases and the J segment 7 bases; nucleotides outside the gene matches: 11. The DNA for the CDR3 is TGCAGCGTTGGTGAGGTTCAGGGGGCTCTTGGCTACACCTTC. Encoded protein: CSVGEVQGALGYTF.

The J gene is TRBJ1-2, the V gene TRBV7-2, with D uncertain. The germline gives CDR1 SGHTA, CDR2 FQGNSA. Trimming cost V 1 base and J 6 bases, with 3 bases left between them. This CDR3 has 11 residues. The CDR3 DNA is TGTGCCAGCAGCTTAGAAGATGGCTACACCTTC. It yields the protein CASSLEDGYTF. The variable domain in full, completed from reference TRBV7-2 and TRBJ1-2, reads GAGVSQSPSNKVTEKGKDVELRCDPISGHTALYWYRQSLGQGLEFLIYFQGNSAPDKSGLPSDRFSAERTGGSVSTLTIQRTQQEDSAVYLCASSLEDGYTFGSGTRLTVV.